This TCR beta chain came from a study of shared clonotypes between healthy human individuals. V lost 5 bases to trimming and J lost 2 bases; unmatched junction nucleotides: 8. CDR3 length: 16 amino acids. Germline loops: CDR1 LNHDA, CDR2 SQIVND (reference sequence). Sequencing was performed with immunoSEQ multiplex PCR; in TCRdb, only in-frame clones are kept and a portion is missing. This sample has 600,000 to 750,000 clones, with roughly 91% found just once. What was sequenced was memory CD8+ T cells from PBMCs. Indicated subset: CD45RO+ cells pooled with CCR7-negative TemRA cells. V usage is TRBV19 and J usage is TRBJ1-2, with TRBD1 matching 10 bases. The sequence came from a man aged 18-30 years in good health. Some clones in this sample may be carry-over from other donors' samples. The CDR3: CASSLRRDRGNYGYTF. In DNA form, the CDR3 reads TGTGCCAGTAGTCTACGGCGGGACAGGGGCAACTATGGCTACACCTTC.